The entry below gives a single T cell receptor (beta chain) sequence along with its context. This sample was included in a study of shared clonotypes between healthy human individuals. About the study: A donor's plate count was three for CD4 naive and three for CD4 memory; CD8 naive had two and CD8 memory one.

Donors were Caucasian adults residing in Nashville, Tennessee, USA. Replicate PCRs for sorted subsets used around 200 ng DNA; this equaled about 30,000 T cell genomes. The data were produced by immunoSEQ multiplex PCR, yet TCRdb's version contains in-frame clones alone and is incomplete. The sample has 1.4 million or so clones; approximately 98.5% are singletons. CDR3 length equals 13 residues. The ends were cut back, 6 bases at V and 2 bases at J, with 8 bases in the middle. Looked up from germline, CDR1 is SGHTA and CDR2 is FQGNSA. The chain links TRBV7-2 to TRBJ1-5; D is uncertain. Sequencing was carried out using naive CD4+ T cells sorted from blood. The subset was: CD45RA+ positively selected. This receptor was taken from a young man in good health. This CDR3 reads CASRGGGNQPQHF. In DNA, the CDR3 is TGTGCCAGCAGAGGAGGAGGCAATCAGCCCCAGCATTTT.